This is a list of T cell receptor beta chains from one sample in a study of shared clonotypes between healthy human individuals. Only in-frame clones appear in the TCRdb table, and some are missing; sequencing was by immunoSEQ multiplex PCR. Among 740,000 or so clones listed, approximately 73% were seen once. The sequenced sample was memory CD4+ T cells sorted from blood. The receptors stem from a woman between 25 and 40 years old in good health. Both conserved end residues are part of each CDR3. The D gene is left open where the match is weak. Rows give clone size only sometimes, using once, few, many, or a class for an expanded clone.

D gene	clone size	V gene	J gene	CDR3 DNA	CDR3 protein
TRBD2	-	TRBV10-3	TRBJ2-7	TGTGCCATCAGTGAGGGGACTAGCTCCTACGAGCAGTACTTC	CAISEGTSSYEQYF
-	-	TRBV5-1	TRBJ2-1	TGCGCCAGCAGCGGCAACCTGGGACTCTTAGAGCAGTTCTTC	CASSGNLGLLEQFF
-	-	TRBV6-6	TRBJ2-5	TGTGCCAGCAGTTCGGATGGAGAGACCCAGTACTTC	CASSSDGETQYF
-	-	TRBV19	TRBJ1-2	TGTGCCAGTAGTAACCAGGCCCGGGGCTACACCTTC	CASSNQARGYTF
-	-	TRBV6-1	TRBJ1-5	TGTGCCAGCAGTGGCTTCAAACAGAGCAATCAGCCCCAGCATTTT	CASSGFKQSNQPQHF
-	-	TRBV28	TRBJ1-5	TGTGCCAGCAGCCCGGAACTGCGGTCTTTCAATCAGCCCCAGCATTTT	CASSPELRSFNQPQHF
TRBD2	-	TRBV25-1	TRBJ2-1	TGTGCCAGCAGTGACGGCCGGGGGGATGAGCAGTTCTTC	CASSDGRGDEQFF
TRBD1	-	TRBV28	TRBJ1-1	TGTGCCAGCAGGACAGGGTCAGCGAGCACTGAAGCTTTCTTT	CASRTGSASTEAFF
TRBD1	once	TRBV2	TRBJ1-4	TGTGCCAGCAGTGCGGACAGGGGTCGGGCTGAAAAACTGTTTTTT	CASSADRGRAEKLFF
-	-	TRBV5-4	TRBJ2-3	TGTGCCAGCAGCTTGGTGGCGGGAAGCACAGATACGCAGTATTTT	CASSLVAGSTDTQYF
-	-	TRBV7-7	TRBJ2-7	TGTGCCAGCAGCCAAACCCCGCTGCACGAGCAGTACTTC	CASSQTPLHEQYF
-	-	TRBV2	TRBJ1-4	TGTGCCAGAGCCTCAGGGGCAACTAATGAAAAACTGTTTTTT	CARASGATNEKLFF
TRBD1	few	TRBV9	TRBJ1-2	TGTGCCAGCAGCGTAGCCGGGACAGCAAGCTATGGCTACACCTTC	CASSVAGTASYGYTF
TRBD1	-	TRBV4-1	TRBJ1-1	TGCGCCAGCAGCCCGTCTCCGGGACAGGCGAACACTGAAGCTTTCTTT	CASSPSPGQANTEAFF
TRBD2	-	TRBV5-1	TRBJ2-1	TGCGCCAGCAGCTTAACTAGCGGGAGGGCCCAAGGCTCTGAGCAGTTCTTC	CASSLTSGRAQGSEQFF
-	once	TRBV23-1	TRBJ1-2	TGCGCCAGCAGTCAATTAAAGGTTAACTATGGCTACACCTTC	CASSQLKVNYGYTF
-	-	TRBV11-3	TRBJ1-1	TGTGCCAGCAGCCAGGGGTTGAGCACTGAAGCTTTCTTT	CASSQGLSTEAFF
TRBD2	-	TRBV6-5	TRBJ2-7	TGTGCCAGCCGAAGGACTAGCGGCACATACGAGCAGTACTTC	CASRRTSGTYEQYF
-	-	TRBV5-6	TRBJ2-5	TGTGCCAGCAGCTTCCGCACCTGGGAACGAGAGACCCAGTACTTC	CASSFRTWERETQYF
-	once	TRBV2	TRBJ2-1	TGTGCCAGCAGCGTCGGTCTAAACAATGAGCAGTTCTTC	CASSVGLNNEQFF
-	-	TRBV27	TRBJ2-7	TGTGCCAGCAGTAGTACCCGAACCTACGAGCAGTACTTC	CASSSTRTYEQYF
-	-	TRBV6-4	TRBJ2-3	TGTGCCAGCAGTGACTCGACATTCCGCGGTACGCAGTATTTT	CASSDSTFRGTQYF
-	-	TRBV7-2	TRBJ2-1	TGTGCCAGCAGCTTTACACGGAACTCTCTCGGCAATGAGCAGTTCTTC	CASSFTRNSLGNEQFF
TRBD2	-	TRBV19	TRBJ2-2	TGTGCCAGTAGCCCTACCCATAGCGGGAGACGAACCGGGGAGCTGTTTTTT	CASSPTHSGRRTGELFF
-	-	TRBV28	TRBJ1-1	TGTGCCAGCAGTCCTCCGGGACAACCGAATGCTGAAGCTTTCTTT	CASSPPGQPNAEAFF